This TCR beta chain was found in a study of shared clonotypes between healthy human individuals. Turning to the study itself: CD4 naive cells filled three plates per donor, CD4 memory three, CD8 naive two and CD8 memory one. Study findings and constraints: Clonotypes not shared had lower generation probabilities than those common to all four donors.

It was CD45RO-negative cells, positively selected for CCR7, that made up naive CD8 cells, with terminally differentiated effector memory CD45RA+ cells excluded. Each donor was a Caucasian adult residing in Nashville, Tennessee. Trimming cost V 10 bases and J 3 bases; bases outside gene matches: 7. Germline CDR1 ENHRY, CDR2 SYGVKD. CDR3 length equals 14 residues. TCRdb's copy holds only in-frame clones and misses some; the assay was immunoSEQ multiplex PCR. The data show 560,000 or so clones, 95% to 96% seen once. Concerning this clone itself: What it binds is unknown.

This receptor was taken from a woman in her 30s in good health. The chain is built from TRBV10-3 and TRBJ2-7; 12 bases fit TRBD1. Sequences were obtained from naive CD8+ T cells sorted from blood. CDR3 amino acids: CATMGTGGVYEQYF. Here the CDR3 DNA reads TGTGCCACCATGGGGACAGGGGGCGTCTACGAGCAGTACTTC.